These T cell receptor beta chains were read from a single sample in a study of human T cells and chemical hapten exposure. TCRdb called the RACE reads again in MiXCR, with one record for every CDR3 protein. The data show roughly 380,000 distinct CDR3 sequences, about 4.4% seen once. The sequencing used whole blood, collected in connection with sensitization to the hapten diphenylcyclopropenone (DPC). These receptors were taken from a woman aged 45-65 years with alopecia areata. Some clones in this sample may be carry-over from other donors' samples. The CDR3 runs from the conserved cysteine through the conserved F or W. A D gene is named only where the DNA matches it firmly. Where a row states a size, it is once, few, many or the class of an expanded clone; other rows omit it.

d_gene: .
j_gene: TRBJ2-1
abundance: .
v_gene: TRBV2
len: 12
CDR3aa: CASSAWENEQFF
CDR3nt: TGTGCCAGCAGTGCATGGGAGAATGAGCAGTTCTTC

d_gene: .
j_gene: TRBJ2-7
abundance: few
v_gene: TRBV7-2
len: 14
CDR3aa: CASSLGPEVTRQYF
CDR3nt: TGTGCCAGCAGCTTAGGGCCCGAGGTGACGAGGCAGTACTTC

d_gene: .
j_gene: TRBJ2-3
abundance: few
v_gene: TRBV10-3
len: 15
CDR3aa: CATSGAMTSTDTQYF
CDR3nt: TGTGCCACCTCAGGCGCCATGACTAGCACAGATACGCAGTATTTT

d_gene: TRBD1
j_gene: TRBJ1-2
abundance: .
v_gene: TRBV29-1
len: 13
CDR3aa: CSAWTGMNYGYTF
CDR3nt: TGCAGCGCTTGGACAGGGATGAACTATGGCTACACCTTC

d_gene: .
j_gene: TRBJ1-1
abundance: .
v_gene: TRBV5-1
len: 16
CDR3aa: CASSRKQDLSSPEAFF
CDR3nt: TGCGCCAGCAGCCGCAAACAGGATTTGAGTAGCCCTGAAGCTTTCTTT

d_gene: .
j_gene: TRBJ1-1
abundance: many
v_gene: TRBV3-1
len: 12
CDR3aa: CASSQVTGEAFF
CDR3nt: TGTGCCAGCAGCCAAGTCACGGGGGAAGCTTTCTTT

d_gene: .
j_gene: TRBJ1-1
abundance: many
v_gene: TRBV6-2/TRBV6-3
len: 13
CDR3aa: CASSYHGGTEAFF
CDR3nt: TGTGCCAGCAGTTACCACGGGGGCACTGAAGCTTTCTTT

d_gene: .
j_gene: TRBJ2-7
abundance: many
v_gene: TRBV5-1
len: 14
CDR3aa: CASSLMGSSYEQYF
CDR3nt: TGCGCCAGCAGCTTGATGGGCAGCTCCTACGAGCAGTACTTC

d_gene: .
j_gene: TRBJ2-7
abundance: .
v_gene: TRBV7-9
len: 13
CDR3aa: CASSFPWALEPIF
CDR3nt: TGTGCCAGCAGCTTCCCCTGGGCCCTCGAACCGATCTTC

d_gene: .
j_gene: TRBJ2-3
abundance: few
v_gene: TRBV2
len: 14
CDR3aa: CASSVERPPDTQYF
CDR3nt: TGTGCCAGCAGCGTTGAGAGGCCCCCAGATACGCAGTATTTT

d_gene: TRBD1
j_gene: TRBJ1-1
abundance: .
v_gene: TRBV20-1
len: 13
CDR3aa: CSAPIQGGTEAFF
CDR3nt: TGCAGTGCCCCTATTCAGGGGGGCACTGAAGCTTTCTTT

d_gene: .
j_gene: TRBJ1-4
abundance: many
v_gene: TRBV27
len: 17
CDR3aa: CASSPPRGYGTNEKLFF
CDR3nt: TGTGCCAGCAGCCCTCCCCGAGGGTACGGGACTAATGAAAAACTGTTTTTT

d_gene: .
j_gene: TRBJ1-1
abundance: many
v_gene: TRBV4-2
len: 17
CDR3aa: CASSQDQGMRRNTEAFF
CDR3nt: TGTGCCAGCAGCCAAGATCAGGGGATGAGGCGAAACACTGAAGCTTTCTTT

d_gene: .
j_gene: TRBJ2-7
abundance: many
v_gene: TRBV28
len: 11
CDR3aa: CASSSQGLQYF
CDR3nt: TGTGCCAGCAGTTCACAGGGCCTCCAGTACTTC

d_gene: .
j_gene: TRBJ1-1
abundance: many
v_gene: TRBV20-1
len: 13
CDR3aa: CSARDGLNTEAFF
CDR3nt: TGCAGTGCTAGAGATGGCTTGAACACTGAAGCTTTCTTT

d_gene: .
j_gene: TRBJ1-5
abundance: .
v_gene: TRBV2
len: 14
CDR3aa: CASSELRKEQPQHF
CDR3nt: TGTGCCAGCAGTGAACTTAGAAAGGAACAGCCCCAGCATTTT

d_gene: TRBD2
j_gene: TRBJ2-5
abundance: many
v_gene: TRBV28
len: 16
CDR3aa: CASSSSAGGRQETQYF
CDR3nt: TGTGCCAGCAGTTCCTCAGCGGGGGGGCGACAAGAGACCCAGTACTTC

d_gene: .
j_gene: TRBJ2-6
abundance: many
v_gene: TRBV4-2
len: 19
CDR3aa: CASSQDRGPGGSGANVLTF
CDR3nt: TGTGCCAGCAGCCAAGATCGGGGGCCCGGTGGCTCTGGGGCCAACGTCCTGACTTTC

d_gene: .
j_gene: TRBJ2-6
abundance: few
v_gene: TRBV6-5
len: 15
CDR3aa: CASSYWSSGANVLTF
CDR3nt: TGTGCCAGCAGTTACTGGTCCTCTGGGGCCAACGTCCTGACTTTC

d_gene: .
j_gene: TRBJ2-5
abundance: few
v_gene: TRBV3-1
len: 15
CDR3aa: CASSLLLGVGETQYF
CDR3nt: TGTGCCAGCAGCCTCCTCCTTGGAGTGGGAGAGACCCAGTACTTC

d_gene: .
j_gene: TRBJ2-4
abundance: many
v_gene: TRBV4-2
len: 19
CDR3aa: CASSQETHALSPTPNIQYF
CDR3nt: TGTGCCAGCAGCCAAGAGACCCACGCCCTCAGCCCGACGCCTAACATTCAGTACTTC

d_gene: TRBD1
j_gene: TRBJ1-1
abundance: .
v_gene: TRBV20-1
len: 16
CDR3aa: CSAHRGQTLRDTEAFF
CDR3nt: TGCAGTGCTCACAGGGGGCAAACATTACGGGACACTGAAGCTTTCTTT

d_gene: .
j_gene: TRBJ1-5
abundance: many
v_gene: TRBV5-1
len: 15
CDR3aa: CASSLVPQSNQPQHF
CDR3nt: TGCGCCAGCAGCTTGGTTCCACAGAGCAATCAGCCCCAGCATTTT

d_gene: .
j_gene: TRBJ1-4
abundance: .
v_gene: TRBV7-2
len: 17
CDR3aa: CASSPSPRGGGNEKLFF
CDR3nt: TGTGCCAGCAGCCCCTCGCCCCGCGGGGGAGGAAATGAAAAACTGTTTTTT

d_gene: .
j_gene: TRBJ2-3
abundance: few
v_gene: TRBV5-1
len: 11
CDR3aa: CASSSGNTQYF
CDR3nt: TGCGCCAGCAGCTCTGGGAATACGCAGTATTTT

d_gene: .
j_gene: TRBJ1-2
abundance: few
v_gene: TRBV7-2
len: 13
CDR3aa: CASTPGSNYGYTF
CDR3nt: TGTGCCAGCACCCCAGGGTCCAACTATGGCTACACCTTC

d_gene: TRBD1
j_gene: TRBJ2-7
abundance: many
v_gene: TRBV12-3/TRBV12-4
len: 15
CDR3aa: CASSLSGQAIYEQYF
CDR3nt: TGTGCCAGCAGTTTAAGCGGACAGGCGATCTACGAGCAGTACTTC

d_gene: .
j_gene: TRBJ2-7
abundance: .
v_gene: TRBV30
len: 11
CDR3aa: CAWSGGYEQYF
CDR3nt: TGTGCCTGGAGTGGCGGTTACGAGCAGTACTTC

d_gene: .
j_gene: TRBJ1-2
abundance: many
v_gene: TRBV6-1
len: 11
CDR3aa: CASTEGYGYTF
CDR3nt: TGTGCCAGCACGGAGGGCTATGGCTACACCTTC

d_gene: TRBD1
j_gene: TRBJ1-2
abundance: many
v_gene: TRBV29-1
len: 13
CDR3aa: CSVGQGEGWGYTF
CDR3nt: TGCAGCGTCGGACAGGGAGAAGGGTGGGGCTACACCTTC

d_gene: .
j_gene: TRBJ2-1
abundance: .
v_gene: TRBV20-1
len: 10
CDR3aa: CSTRYGEQFF
CDR3nt: TGCAGTACTAGATACGGAGAGCAGTTCTTC

d_gene: .
j_gene: TRBJ1-6
abundance: many
v_gene: TRBV9
len: 13
CDR3aa: CASSVRHNSPLHF
CDR3nt: TGTGCCAGCAGCGTCAGACATAATTCACCCCTCCACTTT

d_gene: .
j_gene: TRBJ1-6
abundance: many
v_gene: TRBV12-5
len: 14
CDR3aa: CASGPGTANSPLHF
CDR3nt: TGTGCTAGTGGCCCCGGGACCGCGAATTCACCCCTCCACTTT

d_gene: .
j_gene: TRBJ1-5
abundance: .
v_gene: TRBV2
len: 13
CDR3aa: CTSTVDSNQPQHF
CDR3nt: TGTACCAGCACAGTCGATAGCAATCAGCCCCAGCATTTT

d_gene: TRBD1
j_gene: TRBJ1-4
abundance: few
v_gene: TRBV20-1
len: 15
CDR3aa: CSAAASDRGPEKLFF
CDR3nt: TGCAGTGCTGCCGCCTCGGACAGGGGACCCGAAAAACTGTTTTTT

d_gene: .
j_gene: TRBJ2-3
abundance: many
v_gene: TRBV7-9
len: 15
CDR3aa: CASSYLGRGTDTQYF
CDR3nt: TGTGCCAGCAGCTACCTGGGACGGGGCACAGATACGCAGTATTTT

d_gene: .
j_gene: TRBJ2-3
abundance: many
v_gene: TRBV12-3/TRBV12-4
len: 13
CDR3aa: CASNGGATDTQYF
CDR3nt: TGTGCCAGCAATGGGGGAGCCACAGATACGCAGTATTTT

d_gene: TRBD1
j_gene: TRBJ2-7
abundance: many
v_gene: TRBV5-5
len: 16
CDR3aa: CASSLLTQQGTDEQYF
CDR3nt: TGTGCCAGCAGCCTCTTGACCCAACAGGGGACGGATGAGCAGTACTTC

d_gene: TRBD1
j_gene: TRBJ2-1
abundance: .
v_gene: TRBV20-1
len: 17
CDR3aa: CSARGQERTGDNNEQFF
CDR3nt: TGCAGTGCTAGAGGCCAAGAGCGGACAGGGGACAACAATGAGCAGTTCTTC

d_gene: .
j_gene: TRBJ2-7
abundance: .
v_gene: TRBV28
len: 15
CDR3aa: CASSLTGTGNYEQYF
CDR3nt: TGTGCCAGCAGTTTGACCGGGACGGGAAACTACGAGCAGTACTTC

d_gene: .
j_gene: TRBJ2-1
abundance: many
v_gene: TRBV5-1
len: 16
CDR3aa: CASSLIVGVAYNEQFF
CDR3nt: TGCGCCAGCAGCTTGATAGTGGGTGTTGCCTACAATGAGCAGTTCTTC

d_gene: .
j_gene: TRBJ2-6
abundance: many
v_gene: TRBV6-2/TRBV6-3
len: 15
CDR3aa: CASRDGGPGANVLTF
CDR3nt: TGTGCCAGCAGGGACGGCGGGCCTGGGGCCAACGTCCTGACTTTC

d_gene: .
j_gene: TRBJ2-3
abundance: .
v_gene: TRBV7-9
len: 18
CDR3aa: CASSTRPNAISSTDTQYF
CDR3nt: TGTGCCAGCAGCACAAGGCCCAACGCGATTTCTAGCACAGATACGCAGTATTTT

d_gene: .
j_gene: TRBJ2-7
abundance: .
v_gene: TRBV29-1
len: 11
CDR3aa: CSVGTINEQYF
CDR3nt: TGCAGCGTTGGGACAATCAACGAGCAGTACTTC

d_gene: .
j_gene: TRBJ1-1
abundance: many
v_gene: TRBV5-1
len: 14
CDR3aa: CASSLDQGGTEAFF
CDR3nt: TGCGCCAGCAGCTTGGATCAGGGAGGGACTGAAGCTTTCTTT

d_gene: .
j_gene: TRBJ2-7
abundance: .
v_gene: TRBV30
len: 12
CDR3aa: CAWSAQDYEQYF
CDR3nt: TGTGCCTGGAGTGCCCAGGACTACGAGCAGTACTTC

d_gene: .
j_gene: TRBJ2-7
abundance: .
v_gene: TRBV11-3
len: 15
CDR3aa: CASSSGGLGRGEQYF
CDR3nt: TGTGCCAGCAGCTCCGGAGGGTTGGGTAGGGGAGAGCAGTACTTC

d_gene: TRBD2
j_gene: TRBJ2-7
abundance: .
v_gene: TRBV6-5
len: 15
CDR3aa: CASSTSGSLTYEQYF
CDR3nt: TGTGCCAGCAGCACTAGCGGGAGCCTTACCTACGAGCAGTACTTC

d_gene: .
j_gene: TRBJ1-5
abundance: many
v_gene: TRBV4-3
len: 14
CDR3aa: CASSQDTQNQPQHF
CDR3nt: TGCGCCAGCAGCCAAGATACGCAGAATCAGCCCCAGCATTTT

d_gene: TRBD2
j_gene: TRBJ2-1
abundance: .
v_gene: TRBV19
len: 15
CDR3aa: CASSMGGSSYNEQFF
CDR3nt: TGTGCCAGTAGTATGGGAGGGAGCTCCTACAATGAGCAGTTCTTC

d_gene: .
j_gene: TRBJ1-6
abundance: few
v_gene: TRBV27
len: 19
CDR3aa: CASSLSRPGAMRDNSPLHF
CDR3nt: TGTGCCAGCAGTTTATCGCGTCCGGGGGCAATGAGGGATAATTCACCCCTCCACTTT

d_gene: .
j_gene: TRBJ1-1
abundance: many
v_gene: TRBV2
len: 15
CDR3aa: CASSGGAGRGTEAFF
CDR3nt: TGTGCCAGCAGTGGAGGAGCAGGTAGGGGCACTGAAGCTTTCTTT

d_gene: TRBD2
j_gene: TRBJ2-3
abundance: many
v_gene: TRBV12-3/TRBV12-4
len: 15
CDR3aa: CASSSLRGGLDTQYF
CDR3nt: TGTGCCAGCAGCTCTCTTCGGGGGGGCCTGGATACGCAGTATTTT

d_gene: TRBD2
j_gene: TRBJ2-5
abundance: .
v_gene: TRBV7-6
len: 14
CDR3aa: CASRSLARQETQYF
CDR3nt: TGTGCCAGCAGGTCACTAGCGCGACAAGAGACCCAGTACTTC

d_gene: .
j_gene: TRBJ1-5
abundance: many
v_gene: TRBV10-3
len: 14
CDR3aa: CAISEEGERQPQHF
CDR3nt: TGTGCCATCAGTGAGGAGGGGGAGCGGCAGCCCCAGCATTTT